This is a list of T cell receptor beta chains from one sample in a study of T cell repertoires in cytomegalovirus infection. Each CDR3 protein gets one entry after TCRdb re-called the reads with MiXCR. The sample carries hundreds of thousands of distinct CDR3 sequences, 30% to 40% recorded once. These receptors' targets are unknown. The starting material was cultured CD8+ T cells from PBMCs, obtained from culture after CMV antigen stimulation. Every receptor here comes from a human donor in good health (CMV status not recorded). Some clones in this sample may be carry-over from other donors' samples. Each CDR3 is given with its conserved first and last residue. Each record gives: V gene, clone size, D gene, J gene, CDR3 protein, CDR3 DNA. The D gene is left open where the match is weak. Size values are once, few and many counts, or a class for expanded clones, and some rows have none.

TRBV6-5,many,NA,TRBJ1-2,CASTPTGSYGYTF,TGTGCCAGCACCCCGACAGGTTCCTATGGCTACACCTTC
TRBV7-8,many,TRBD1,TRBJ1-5,CASSLNPPSGGHDNQPQHF,TGTGCCAGCAGCTTAAATCCCCCGTCAGGGGGGCACGACAATCAGCCCCAGCATTTT
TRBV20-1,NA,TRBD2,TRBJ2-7,CSARGGRAVSSYEQYF,TGCAGTGCTAGAGGGGGGAGGGCGGTAAGCTCCTACGAGCAGTACTTC
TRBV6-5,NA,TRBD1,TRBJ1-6,CASSYSNDRGLNSPLHF,TGTGCCAGCAGTTACTCGAACGACAGGGGGCTTAATTCACCCCTCCACTTT
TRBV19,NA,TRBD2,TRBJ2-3,CASSALGLAGGSTDTQYF,TGTGCCAGTAGCGCCCTGGGACTAGCGGGGGGGAGCACAGATACGCAGTATTTT
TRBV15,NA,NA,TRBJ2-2,CATSRDPSLAVTGELFF,TGTGCCACCAGCAGAGATCCGTCCCTCGCAGTCACCGGGGAGCTGTTTTTT
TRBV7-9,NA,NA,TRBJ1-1,CASWGPRGSTEAFF,TGTGCCAGCTGGGGACCTCGGGGGAGCACTGAAGCTTTCTTT
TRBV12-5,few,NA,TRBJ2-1,CASGSTGIYNEQFF,TGTGCTAGTGGTTCTACAGGGATTTACAATGAGCAGTTCTTC
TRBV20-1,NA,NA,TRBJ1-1,CSARPSGGGDTYLTAFF,TGCAGTGCTAGACCTTCGGGGGGAGGGGACACTTATCTAACAGCTTTCTTT
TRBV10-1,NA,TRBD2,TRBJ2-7,CASSQTSGESYEQYF,TGCGCCAGCAGTCAAACTAGCGGGGAATCCTACGAGCAGTACTTC
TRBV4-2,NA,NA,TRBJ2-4,CASSQDPGIAKNIQYF,TGTGCCAGCAGCCAAGACCCCGGGATAGCCAAAAACATTCAGTACTTC
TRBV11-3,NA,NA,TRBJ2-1,CASSLRRGGTDEQFF,TGTGCCAGCAGCTTAAGACGGGGTGGGACGGATGAGCAGTTCTTC
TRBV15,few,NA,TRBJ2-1,CATSQGYEQFF,TGTGCCACCAGCCAGGGGTATGAGCAGTTCTTC
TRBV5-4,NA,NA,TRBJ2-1,CASSYSGTPPPYNEQFF,TGTGCCAGCAGCTACTCCGGGACACCGCCCCCCTACAATGAGCAGTTCTTC
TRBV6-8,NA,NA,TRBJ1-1,CASSYSARTVLTEAFF,TGTGCCAGCAGTTACTCGGCCCGGACAGTCCTCACTGAAGCTTTCTTT
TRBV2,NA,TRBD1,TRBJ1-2,CASRKGTGGSNYGYTF,TGTGCCAGCAGGAAAGGGACAGGGGGCTCGAACTATGGCTACACCTTC
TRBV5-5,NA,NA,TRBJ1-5,CASSPGAQPQHF,TGTGCCAGCAGCCCCGGAGCTCAGCCCCAGCATTTT
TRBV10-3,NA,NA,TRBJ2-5,CAISERGSQETQYF,TGTGCCATCAGTGAGAGGGGTTCACAAGAGACCCAGTACTTC
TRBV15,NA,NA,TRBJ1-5,CATSGGMPQPQHF,TGTGCCACCAGCGGAGGGATGCCTCAGCCCCAGCATTTT
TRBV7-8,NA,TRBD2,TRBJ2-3,CASSLERGAGGRGDTQYF,TGTGCCAGCAGCTTAGAGAGGGGGGCGGGGGGGCGGGGAGATACGCAGTATTTT
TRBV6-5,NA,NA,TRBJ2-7,CASSPPRGDEQYF,TGTGCCAGCAGTCCACCTAGAGGGGACGAGCAGTACTTC
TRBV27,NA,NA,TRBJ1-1,CASSFLSGGTEAFF,TGTGCCAGCAGTTTCTTAAGTGGTGGCACTGAAGCTTTCTTT
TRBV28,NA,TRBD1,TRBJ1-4,CASSAGTGDDNEKLFF,TGTGCCAGCAGTGCAGGGACAGGAGATGATAATGAAAAACTGTTTTTT
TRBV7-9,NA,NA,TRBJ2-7,CASSLERARNEQYF,TGTGCCAGCAGCTTAGAGCGGGCGAGGAACGAGCAGTACTTC
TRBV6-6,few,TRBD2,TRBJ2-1,CARTSGGPVGQFF,TGTGCCAGGACTAGCGGGGGGCCGGTCGGGCAGTTCTTC
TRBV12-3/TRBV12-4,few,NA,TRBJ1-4,CASSLYPQESNEKLFF,TGTGCCAGCAGTCTTTACCCGCAAGAGAGTAATGAAAAACTGTTTTTT
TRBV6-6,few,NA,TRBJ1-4,CASSYEGDPNEKLFF,TGTGCCAGCAGTTACGAGGGGGACCCTAATGAAAAACTGTTTTTT